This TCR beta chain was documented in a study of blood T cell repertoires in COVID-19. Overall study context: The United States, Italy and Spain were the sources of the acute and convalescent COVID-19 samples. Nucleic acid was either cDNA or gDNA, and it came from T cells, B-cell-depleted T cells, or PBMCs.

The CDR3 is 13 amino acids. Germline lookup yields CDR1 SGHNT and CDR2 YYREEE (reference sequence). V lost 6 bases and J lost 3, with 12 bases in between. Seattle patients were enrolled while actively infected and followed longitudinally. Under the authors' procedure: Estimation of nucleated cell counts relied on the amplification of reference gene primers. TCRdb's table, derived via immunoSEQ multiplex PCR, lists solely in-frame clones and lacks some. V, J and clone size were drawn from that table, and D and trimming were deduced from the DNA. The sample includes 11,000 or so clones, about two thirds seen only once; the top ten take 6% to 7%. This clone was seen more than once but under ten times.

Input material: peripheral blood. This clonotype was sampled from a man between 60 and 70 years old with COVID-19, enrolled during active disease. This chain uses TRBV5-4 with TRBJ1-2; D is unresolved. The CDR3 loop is CASTNRGDYGYTF. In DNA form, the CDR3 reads TGTGCCAGCACCAACCGCGGGGACTATGGCTACACCTTC.